The 10 T cell receptor beta chains in this list originate from one sample, sequenced in a study of blood T cell repertoires in COVID-19. TCRdb's table, derived via immunoSEQ multiplex PCR, lists solely in-frame clones and lacks some. The data show some 300,000 clones, around nine tenths seen once. Source material: PBMCs or T cells enriched from blood (not recorded which). The receptors were gathered from a woman aged 25 to 39 who had recovered from COVID-19.

The rearrangement links TRBV4-2 to TRBJ1-4; a weak D match, TRBD1 (5 bases). This CDR3 region has 12 residues. The germline gives CDR1 LGHNA, CDR2 YNFKEQ. The V end lost 4 bases, the J end lost 14 bases, and 14 bases lay between the germline ends. CDR3 coding DNA: TGTGCCAGCAGCCCGCAGGCGGGGGACCTGTTTTTT. This encodes CASSPQAGDLFF.

Only a few counts were recorded for this clone. The chain couples TRBV12-5 to TRBJ2-1, with TRBD2 identical over 8 bases. Germline CDR1 and CDR2: LGHNT and FRNRAP. CDR3 length equals 20 residues. The ends lost 0 bases at V and 0 bases at J; junction bases unmatched: 13. CDR3 loop: CASGLVKPGLESSSYNEQFF. DNA for the CDR3: TGTGCTAGTGGTTTGGTAAAACCGGGACTAGAATCGAGCTCCTACAATGAGCAGTTCTTC.

The chain joins TRBV7-9 to TRBJ2-2; D is possibly TRBD2 (5 bases). Trimming took off 5 bases at V and 0 bases at J, with 13 bases between the two ends. The CDR3 is 16 amino acids. Germline CDR1 reads SEHNR; CDR2 reads FQNEAQ (reference sequence). In DNA form, the CDR3 reads TGTGCCAGCAGCGATGGACTTATCGCGAACACCGGGGAGCTGTTTTTT. Protein product: CASSDGLIANTGELFF. Filled out from reference TRBV7-9 and TRBJ2-2, the complete variable domain reads DTGVSQNPRHKITKRGQNVTFRCDPISEHNRLYWYRQTLGQGPEFLTYFQNEAQLEKSRLLSDRFSAERPKGSFSTLEIQRTEQGDSAMYLCASSDGLIANTGELFFGEGSRLTVL.

The J gene is TRBJ1-3, the V gene TRBV2; a weak D match, TRBD1 (5 bases). V lost 6 bases and J lost 3, with 12 bases in between. From germline, CDR1 is SNHLY and CDR2 FYNNEI. The CDR3 spans 14 residues. The CDR3 sequence: CASRSDSFGNTIYF. The CDR3 bases are TGTGCCAGCAGGAGCGACAGTTTTGGAAACACCATATATTTT.

This sequence joins TRBV18 and TRBJ1-3; a possible D gene is TRBD1 (5 bases). Germline V gene sequence: CDR1 KGHSH, CDR2 LQKENI. The CDR3 runs to 15 residues. Trimming stripped 2 bases from V and 0 bases from J, with 8 bases between. The DNA for the CDR3 is TGTGCCAGCTCACCAGACAGACACTCTGGAAACACCATATATTTT. Translating gives CASSPDRHSGNTIYF.

The chain has TRBV18 and TRBJ1-4, with TRBD1 matching 8 bases. The CDR3 runs 15 residues. V trimming: 6 bases; J trimming: 4 bases; junction bases outside the gene matches: 7. The germline gives CDR1 KGHSH, CDR2 LQKENI. The CDR3 nucleotides are TGTGCCAGCTCGTACACGACAGGGGTTAATGAAAAACTGTTTTTT. Translation gives CASSYTTGVNEKLFF.

The CDR3 here is CASIDRAYGYTF. The CDR3 DNA is TGTGCCAGTATTGACAGGGCCTATGGCTACACCTTC. This chain joins TRBV19 and TRBJ1-2, with TRBD1 identical over 7 bases. The CDR3 covers 12 residues. The germline V gene has CDR1 LNHDA and CDR2 SQIVND (reference sequence). Trimming cost V 7 bases and J 4 bases; bases outside gene matches: 3.

This chain links TRBV25-1 with TRBJ1-1; perhaps TRBD1 as D (5 bases). There are 15 residues in the CDR3. Trimming stripped 2 bases from V and 4 bases from J, with 14 bases between. Germline lookup yields CDR1 MGHDK and CDR2 SYGVNS. The DNA of the CDR3 is TGTGCCAGCAGTGAAGTAGGCAGGGAGGGCACTGAAGCTTTCTTT. This gives the protein CASSEVGREGTEAFF.

In its sample, this clone was seen a few times. The chain carries TRBV6-4 and TRBJ2-2; D unresolved. V dropped 3 bases and J dropped 2 bases, with 10 bases sitting between them. Germline V gives CDR1 MRHNA, CDR2 SNTAGT. CDR3 length: 15 residues. CDR3 residues: CASSESTANTGELFF. CDR3 nucleotide sequence: TGTGCCAGCAGTGAGAGCACCGCCAACACCGGGGAGCTGTTTTTT.

V gene TRBV7-6 combines with J gene TRBJ1-6; a weak D match, TRBD1 (5 bases). Germline CDR1 SGHVS, CDR2 FNYEAQ. CDR3 length: 17 amino acids. Deletions cut 5 bases from V and 0 bases from J, with 14 bases between. DNA of the CDR3: TGTGCCAGCAGCCCGTGGACACCGAGCTCCTATAATTCACCCCTCCACTTT. It translates to CASSPWTPSSYNSPLHF. The variable domain in full, completed from reference TRBV7-6 and TRBJ1-6, reads GAGVSQSPRYKVTKRGQDVALRCDPISGHVSLYWYRQALGQGPEFLTYFNYEAQQDKSGLPNDRFSAERPEGSISTLTIQRTEQRDSAMYRCASSPWTPSSYNSPLHFGNGTRLTVT.